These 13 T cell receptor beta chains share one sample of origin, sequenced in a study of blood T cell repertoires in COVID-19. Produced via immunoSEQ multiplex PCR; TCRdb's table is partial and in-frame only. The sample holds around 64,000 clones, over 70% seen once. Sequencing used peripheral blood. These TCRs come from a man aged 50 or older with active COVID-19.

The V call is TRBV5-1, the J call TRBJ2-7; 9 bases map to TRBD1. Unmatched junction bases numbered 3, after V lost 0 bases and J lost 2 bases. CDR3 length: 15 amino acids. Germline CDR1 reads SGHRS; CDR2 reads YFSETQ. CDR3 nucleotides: TGCGCCAGCAGCTTGGAGGGACAGGGACCCTACGAGCAGTACTTC. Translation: CASSLEGQGPYEQYF.

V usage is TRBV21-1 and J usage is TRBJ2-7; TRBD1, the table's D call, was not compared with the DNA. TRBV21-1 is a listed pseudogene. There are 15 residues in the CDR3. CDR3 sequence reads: CASSKVRQGGYEQYF. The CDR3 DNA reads TGTGCCAGCAGCAAGGTCCGACAGGGAGGCTACGAGCAGTACTTC.

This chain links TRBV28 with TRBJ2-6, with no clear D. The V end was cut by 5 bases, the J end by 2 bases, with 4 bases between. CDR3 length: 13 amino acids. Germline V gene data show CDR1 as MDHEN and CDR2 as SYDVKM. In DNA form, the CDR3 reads TGTGCCAGCAGTATCACTGGGGCCAACGTCCTGACTTTC. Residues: CASSITGANVLTF.

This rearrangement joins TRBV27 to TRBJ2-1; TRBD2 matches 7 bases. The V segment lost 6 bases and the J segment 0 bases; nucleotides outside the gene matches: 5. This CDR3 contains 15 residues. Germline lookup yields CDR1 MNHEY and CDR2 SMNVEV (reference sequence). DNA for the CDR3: TGTGCCAGCAGACGAGCGGGGAACTCCTACAATGAGCAGTTCTTC. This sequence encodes CASRRAGNSYNEQFF.

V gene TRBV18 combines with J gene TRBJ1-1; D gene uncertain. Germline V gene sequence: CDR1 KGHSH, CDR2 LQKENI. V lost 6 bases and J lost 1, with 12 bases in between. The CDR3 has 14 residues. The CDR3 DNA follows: TGTGCCAGCTCGCAGGCGGGGAAGAACACTGAAGCTTTCTTT. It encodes CASSQAGKNTEAFF. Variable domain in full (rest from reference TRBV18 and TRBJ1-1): NAGVMQNPRHLVRRRGQEARLRCSPMKGHSHVYWYRQLPEEGLKFMVYLQKENIIDESGMPKERFSAEFPKEGPSILRIQQVVRGDSAAYFCASSQAGKNTEAFFGQGTRLTVV.

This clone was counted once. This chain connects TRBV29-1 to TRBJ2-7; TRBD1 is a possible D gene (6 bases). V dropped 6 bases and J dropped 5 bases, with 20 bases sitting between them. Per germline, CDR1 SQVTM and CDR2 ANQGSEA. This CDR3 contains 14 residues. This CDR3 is CSVVLYRAIDEQYF. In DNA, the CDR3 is TGCAGCGTAGTCCTCTACAGGGCCATCGACGAGCAGTACTTC.

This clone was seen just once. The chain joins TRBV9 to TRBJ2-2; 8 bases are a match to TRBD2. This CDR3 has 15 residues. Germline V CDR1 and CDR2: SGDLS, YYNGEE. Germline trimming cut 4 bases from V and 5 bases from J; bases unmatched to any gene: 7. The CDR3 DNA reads TGTGCCAGCAGCAAATCGGGGGGGCAGACCGGGGAGCTGTTTTTT. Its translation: CASSKSGGQTGELFF.

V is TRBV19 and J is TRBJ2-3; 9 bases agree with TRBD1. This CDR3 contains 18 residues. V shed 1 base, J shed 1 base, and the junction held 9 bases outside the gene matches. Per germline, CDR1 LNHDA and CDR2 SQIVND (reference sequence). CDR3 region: CASSIAGTGNRGTDTQYF. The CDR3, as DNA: TGTGCCAGTAGTATAGCCGGGACAGGGAATAGGGGCACAGATACGCAGTATTTT.

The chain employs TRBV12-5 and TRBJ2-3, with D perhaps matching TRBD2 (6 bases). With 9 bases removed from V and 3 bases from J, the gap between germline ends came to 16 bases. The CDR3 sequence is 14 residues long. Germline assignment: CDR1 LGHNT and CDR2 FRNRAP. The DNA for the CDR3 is TGTGCTAGCGTAGCGGACTACCCAACAGATACGCAGTATTTT. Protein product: CASVADYPTDTQYF.

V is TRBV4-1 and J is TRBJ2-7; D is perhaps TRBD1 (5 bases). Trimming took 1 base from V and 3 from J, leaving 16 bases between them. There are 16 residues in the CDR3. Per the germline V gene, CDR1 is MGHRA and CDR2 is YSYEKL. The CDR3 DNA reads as TGCGCCAGCAGCCAAGGGGCAGGCCAGGGAAACTACGAGCAGTACTTC. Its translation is CASSQGAGQGNYEQYF.

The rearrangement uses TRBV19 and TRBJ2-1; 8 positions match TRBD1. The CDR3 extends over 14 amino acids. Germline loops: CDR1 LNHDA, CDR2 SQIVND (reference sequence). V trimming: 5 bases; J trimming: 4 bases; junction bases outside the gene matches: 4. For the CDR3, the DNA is TGTGCCAGTAGTGCGCGACAGGGGTACAATGAGCAGTTCTTC. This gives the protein CASSARQGYNEQFF. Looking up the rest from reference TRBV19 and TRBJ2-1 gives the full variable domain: DGGITQSPKYLFRKEGQNVTLSCEQNLNHDAMYWYRQDPGQGLRLIYYSQIVNDFQKGDIAEGYSVSREKKESFPLTVTSAQKNPTAFYLCASSARQGYNEQFFGPGTRLTVL.

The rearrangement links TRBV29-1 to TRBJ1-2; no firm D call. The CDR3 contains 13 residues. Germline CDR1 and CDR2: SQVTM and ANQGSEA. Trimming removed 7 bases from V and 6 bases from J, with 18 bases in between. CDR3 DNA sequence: TGCAGCGCCGGGGAAGAGAAATCCCATGGCTACACCTTC. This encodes CSAGEEKSHGYTF.

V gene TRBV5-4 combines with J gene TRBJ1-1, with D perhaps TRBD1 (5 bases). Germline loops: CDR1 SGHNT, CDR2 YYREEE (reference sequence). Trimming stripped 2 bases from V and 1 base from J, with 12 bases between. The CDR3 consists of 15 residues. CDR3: CASSLRGFRNTEAFF. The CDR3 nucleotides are TGTGCCAGCAGCTTACGGGGGTTTCGGAACACTGAAGCTTTCTTT.